Below are 28 T cell receptor beta chains sequenced from a single sample in a study of CD8 T cells in ankylosing spondylitis. TCRdb used MiXCR to reprocess the 5' RACE reads, holding one entry per CDR3 protein. The sample contains approximately 400,000 distinct CDR3 sequences, over 15% of which appear only once. These receptors lack a known antigen. Study-level findings and limits: Made up of roughly 8 highly homologous variants, a TCR beta motif appeared characteristic of ankylosing spondylitis blood.

Sequencing used blood, either unsorted or a sorted T cell fraction (not recorded which). Every receptor here comes from a male donor with ankylosing spondylitis.

The V gene is TRBV6-1, the J gene TRBJ2-5; 9 nucleotides agree with TRBD1. CDR1 is MNHNS and CDR2 is SASEGT in the germline V gene. Unmatched junction bases numbered 8, after V lost 4 bases and J lost 5 bases. The CDR3 has 15 amino acids. CDR3: CASSGDRVRWETQYF. In DNA, the CDR3 is TGTGCCAGCAGTGGGGACAGGGTACGTTGGGAGACCCAGTACTTC.

The chain employs TRBV29-1 and TRBJ2-5; 7 bases are shared with TRBD2. Germline V lookup: CDR1 SQVTM, CDR2 ANQGSEA. This CDR3 region has 13 residues. J lost 4 bases, V lost 3 bases, and 5 bases had no gene match. CDR3 nucleotide sequence: TGCAGCGTTGAGCGGGACTACCTAGAGACCCAGTACTTC. It translates to CSVERDYLETQYF.

In this sample, this clonotype turned up a few times. The chain joins TRBV15 to TRBJ2-1, with 11 bases matching TRBD1. The junction had 7 bases not matched to a gene; V was cut back by 0 bases and J by 0 bases. The CDR3 spans 19 residues. The germline V gene has CDR1 LNHNV and CDR2 YYDKDF (reference sequence). CDR3 sequence reads: CATSRDRTGGRSSYNEQFF. CDR3 DNA sequence: TGTGCCACCAGCAGAGATCGGACAGGGGGCCGGAGCTCCTACAATGAGCAGTTCTTC.

The CDR3 here is CASSPGTSGKRSYEQYF. The CDR3, as DNA: TGTGCCAGCAGCCCTGGGACTAGCGGCAAACGCTCCTACGAGCAGTACTTC. The genes are TRBV7-2 and TRBJ2-7, with 11 bases fitting TRBD2. Looked up from germline, CDR1 is SGHTA and CDR2 is FQGNSA. This CDR3 region has 17 residues. Trimming took 5 bases from V and 0 from J; bases not matched to a gene: 9.

This rearrangement joins TRBV20-1 to TRBJ2-1; 9 nucleotides align to TRBD2. The CDR3 consists of 16 residues. V dropped 1 base and J dropped 4; count of bases not matched to a gene: 8. The germline CDR1 and CDR2 sequences are DFQATT and SNEGSKA (reference sequence). The CDR3 loop reads CSARVSLAGSYNEQFF. The CDR3 DNA sequence: TGCAGTGCTAGAGTCTCCCTAGCGGGAAGTTACAATGAGCAGTTCTTC.

This clonotype came up many times. The J gene is TRBJ2-2, the V gene TRBV20-1; 11 bases map to TRBD1. This CDR3 is built from 15 residues. V was pared by 5 bases and J by 10 bases, with 12 bases of the junction left unmatched. Germline V CDR1 and CDR2: DFQATT, SNEGSKA (reference sequence). The CDR3, as DNA: TGCAGTGCTCCCGGCAGGGACAGGGGGGAGGAGGAGCTGTTTTTT. Its protein product is CSAPGRDRGEEELFF.

This clonotype was counted ten times or more. Here the CDR3 reads CASSLAGAGEQFF. CDR3 bases: TGTGCCAGCAGCTTGGCAGGGGCGGGAGAGCAGTTCTTC. The V call is TRBV11-2, the J call TRBJ2-1, with D perhaps given as TRBD1 or TRBD2 (6 bases each). The CDR3 runs 13 residues. Germline CDR1 SGHAT, CDR2 FQNNGV. V was pared by 3 bases and J by 10 bases, with 13 bases between.

The DNA of the CDR3 is TGCGCCAGCAGCTTGGCCGAGGGCAGCTCCGAAAAACTGTTTTTT. It codes for CASSLAEGSSEKLFF. V is TRBV5-1 and J is TRBJ1-4, with no clear D. Germline CDR1 SGHRS, CDR2 YFSETQ. The V and J ends lost 0 bases and 8 bases respectively, with 14 bases between them. The CDR3 is made up of 15 amino acids.

A few counts support this clonotype. The gene calls are TRBV5-1 and TRBJ1-5; D perhaps matches TRBD1 (6 bases). CDR3 length: 14 residues. Germline-derived CDR1 and CDR2 are SGHRS and YFSETQ. Trimming shortened V by 4 bases and J by 5 bases, and 13 bases separated the two germline ends. In DNA form, the CDR3 reads TGCGCCAGCAGCCAGGACGGGGGCCATCAGCCCCAGCATTTT. Protein: CASSQDGGHQPQHF.

This clonotype turned up a few times. The genes are TRBV5-1 and TRBJ2-1; D gene uncertain. The CDR3 has 13 residues. V lost 4 bases, J lost 9 bases, and 14 bases lay in between. Germline V gives CDR1 SGHRS, CDR2 YFSETQ. The CDR3 here is CASSPSPTGEQFF. The CDR3, as DNA: TGCGCCAGCAGCCCTTCCCCTACCGGTGAGCAGTTCTTC.

The gene calls are TRBV4-1 and TRBJ1-6; D gene unclear. Trimming pared 0 bases from V and 9 bases from J, leaving 9 bases between. The CDR3 has 14 amino acids. CDR1 is MGHRA and CDR2 is YSYEKL in the germline V gene. In nucleotides, the CDR3 is TGCGCCAGCAGCCAAGATGAGAGGGTTTCACCCCTCCACTTT. Its translation: CASSQDERVSPLHF.

This sequence joins TRBV20-1 and TRBJ2-1, with 11 bases fitting TRBD2. CDR3 length: 15 amino acids. The J segment lost 3 bases and the V segment lost 6 bases, leaving 7 bases of the junction unmatched. Germline CDR1 DFQATT, CDR2 SNEGSKA (reference sequence). DNA for the CDR3: TGCAGTGCCAAACCGGGACTAGCGGACTACAATGAGCAGTTCTTC. Translation: CSAKPGLADYNEQFF.

This clonotype was picked up a small number of times. The chain links TRBV5-1 to TRBJ1-1; D perhaps matches TRBD1 (6 bases). Germline-derived CDR1 and CDR2 are SGHRS and YFSETQ. Trimming took 4 bases from V and 5 from J, leaving 15 bases between them. The CDR3 loop spans 14 amino acids. The CDR3 nucleotides read TGCGCCAGCAGCCCCCTCGGGGGGGCGACTGAAGCTTTCTTT. Translating it yields CASSPLGGATEAFF.

The V and J genes are TRBV7-6 and TRBJ2-7, with 8 bases fitting TRBD1. The CDR3 is 15 residues long. Germline V gene sequence: CDR1 SGHVS, CDR2 FNYEAQ. V shed 5 bases and J 0 bases; nucleotides not matched to a gene: 6. For the CDR3, the DNA is TGTGCCAGCAGCCCCCAGGGGGCGGTCTCCTACGAGCAGTACTTC. This codes for CASSPQGAVSYEQYF.

The sample holds a few counts of this clonotype. The chain has TRBV24-1 and TRBJ2-1; a weak D match, TRBD2 (6 bases). Trimming stripped 5 bases from V and 4 bases from J, with 20 bases between. This CDR3 region has 17 residues. The germline V gene has CDR1 KGHDR and CDR2 SFDVKD. CDR3 loop: CATSVRVGRRGYNEQFF. The DNA of the CDR3 is TGTGCCACCAGTGTCAGGGTAGGGAGGCGCGGATACAATGAGCAGTTCTTC.

This clonotype showed up just a few times. The J gene is TRBJ2-7, the V gene TRBV6-2 or TRBV6-3, with D possibly being TRBD1 or TRBD2 (6 bases each). The CDR3 consists of 14 residues. Germline V gene data show CDR1 as MNHEY and CDR2 as SVGEGT. The V and J ends lost 7 bases and 7 bases respectively, with 20 bases between them. The CDR3 region has the DNA TGTGCCAGCAAGAGCCGCGGAGGGGGTTTGGAGCAGTACTTC. Encoded protein: CASKSRGGGLEQYF.

The chain has TRBV5-6 and TRBJ2-5, with a tentative D call TRBD1 (6 bases). Trimming left V 3 bases short and J 4 bases short, with 16 bases between. This CDR3 region has 15 residues. The germline gives CDR1 SGHDT, CDR2 YYEEEE. DNA of the CDR3: TGTGCCAGCAGCTCCAGGAGCACAGGGAGAGAGACCCAGTACTTC. It encodes CASSSRSTGRETQYF.

This clonotype was counted between two and nine times. V usage is TRBV4-2 and J usage is TRBJ2-6, with D perhaps TRBD2 (5 bases). Germline V gives CDR1 LGHNA, CDR2 YNFKEQ. The CDR3 runs to 16 residues. V lost 0 bases and J 2 bases, leaving 8 bases between the germline ends. The CDR3 sequence: CASSQEPGAGANVLTF. The CDR3 DNA follows: TGTGCCAGCAGCCAAGAGCCCGGGGCTGGGGCCAACGTCCTGACTTTC.

This rearrangement joins TRBV2 to TRBJ2-2, with 7 bases identical to TRBD1. CDR1 and CDR2 from the germline V gene are SNHLY and FYNNEI. CDR3 length: 15 residues. Trimming took 6 bases from V and 0 from J; bases not matched to a gene: 4. CDR3: CASRRQGSNTGELFF. CDR3 sequence (DNA): TGTGCCAGCAGGAGACAGGGATCGAACACCGGGGAGCTGTTTTTT.

This chain links TRBV28 with TRBJ1-1, with 7 positions matching TRBD1. This CDR3 contains 14 residues. Germline V gene sequence: CDR1 MDHEN, CDR2 SYDVKM. Trimming took 2 bases from V and 6 from J; bases not matched to a gene: 6. The CDR3 region has the DNA TGTGCCAGCAGTTTAGACAGGGTCTCGTCTGAAGCTTTCTTT. Amino acid sequence: CASSLDRVSSEAFF.

This chain joins TRBV6-1 and TRBJ1-1; tentative D call: TRBD1 (5 bases). V shed 6 bases and J shed 1 base, with 9 bases lying between them. Per germline, CDR1 MNHNS and CDR2 SASEGT. The CDR3 has 13 amino acids. The CDR3 sequence: CASRRQSNTEAFF. The CDR3 nucleotides read TGTGCCAGCAGGCGACAGTCGAACACTGAAGCTTTCTTT.

This clonotype was detected many times. The rearrangement uses TRBV12-3 or TRBV12-4 and TRBJ2-6; no definite D call. This CDR3 is 15 amino acids long. The V and J ends lost 9 bases and 3 bases respectively, with 15 bases between them. For the CDR3, the DNA is TGTGCCAGTTTTAGTTTGGTTCTTGGGGCCAACGTCCTGACTTTC. Amino acid sequence: CASFSLVLGANVLTF.

The sample holds a few counts of this clonotype. The chain employs TRBV20-1 and TRBJ2-7, with TRBD2 as a possible D gene (5 bases). The CDR3 has 12 residues. The germline CDR1 and CDR2 sequences are DFQATT and SNEGSKA (reference sequence). The V end was cut by 3 bases, the J end by 6 bases, with 12 bases between. CDR3 DNA: TGCAGTGCTAGGGCCGGCGGAGGCGAGCAGTACTTC. Amino acid sequence: CSARAGGGEQYF.

The chain links TRBV3-1 to TRBJ2-3, with TRBD2 identical over 10 bases. Germline assignment: CDR1 LGHDT and CDR2 YNNKEL (reference sequence). This CDR3 contains 17 residues. V shed 0 bases, J shed 7 bases, and the junction held 10 bases outside the gene matches. This CDR3 is CASSQERAGGTLNTQYF. The CDR3 DNA sequence: TGTGCCAGCAGCCAAGAACGAGCGGGGGGGACGTTAAATACGCAGTATTTT.

The chain combines TRBV10-3 with TRBJ1-2; D not resolved. V lost 3 bases and J lost 2, with 7 bases in between. Germline CDR1 and CDR2: ENHRY and SYGVKD. The CDR3 covers 13 residues. The DNA of the CDR3 is TGTGCCATCAGTGACGGGCACAACTATGGCTACACCTTC. Its translation is CAISDGHNYGYTF.

The rearrangement links TRBV3-1 to TRBJ2-7; D call uncertain. Between the trimmed V and J ends, which lost 1 base and 4 bases, there was a span of 14 bases. The CDR3 covers 15 residues. Germline loops: CDR1 LGHDT, CDR2 YNNKEL (reference sequence). The CDR3 DNA reads as TGTGCCAGCAGCCAAGGTATTAGTCCCTCATACGAGCAGTACTTC. Its translation is CASSQGISPSYEQYF.

This clonotype was recorded at least ten times. The chain joins TRBV5-1 to TRBJ2-5; a possible D gene is TRBD2 (6 bases). The germline V and J ends were trimmed by 5 bases and 5 bases, with 19 bases remaining between them. The CDR3 has 15 amino acids. Germline V CDR1 and CDR2: SGHRS, YFSETQ. The CDR3 DNA sequence: TGCGCCAGCAGGACGGGGGTTTTCAGTCCGGAGACCCAGTACTTC. Protein: CASRTGVFSPETQYF.

The table lists this clonotype with many counts. V gene TRBV28 combines with J gene TRBJ2-1, with 7 bases matching TRBD2. This CDR3 is built from 17 residues. The germline V gene encodes CDR1 MDHEN and CDR2 SYDVKM. J lost 10 bases, V lost 1 base, and 16 bases had no gene match. In DNA form, the CDR3 reads TGTGCCAGCAGTTTATCCCCCGGGGCGGGAGACTCGGGGGAGCAGTTCTTC. It translates to CASSLSPGAGDSGEQFF. Looking up the rest from reference TRBV28 and TRBJ2-1 gives the full variable domain: DVKVTQSSRYLVKRTGEKVFLECVQDMDHENMFWYRQDPGLGLRLIYFSYDVKMKEKGDIPEGYSVSREKKERFSLILESASTNQTSMYLCASSLSPGAGDSGEQFFGPGTRLTVL.